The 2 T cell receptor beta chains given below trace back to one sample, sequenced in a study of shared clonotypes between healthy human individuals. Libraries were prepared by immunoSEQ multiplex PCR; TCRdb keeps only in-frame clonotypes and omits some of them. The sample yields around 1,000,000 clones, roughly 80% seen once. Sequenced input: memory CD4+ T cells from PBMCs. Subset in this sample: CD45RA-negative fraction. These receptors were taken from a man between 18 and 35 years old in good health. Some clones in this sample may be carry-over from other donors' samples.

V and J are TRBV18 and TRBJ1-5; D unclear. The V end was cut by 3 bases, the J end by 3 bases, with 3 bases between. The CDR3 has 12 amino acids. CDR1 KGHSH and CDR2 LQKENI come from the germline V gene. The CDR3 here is CASSPANQPQHF. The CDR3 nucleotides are TGTGCCAGCTCACCCGCCAATCAGCCCCAGCATTTT.

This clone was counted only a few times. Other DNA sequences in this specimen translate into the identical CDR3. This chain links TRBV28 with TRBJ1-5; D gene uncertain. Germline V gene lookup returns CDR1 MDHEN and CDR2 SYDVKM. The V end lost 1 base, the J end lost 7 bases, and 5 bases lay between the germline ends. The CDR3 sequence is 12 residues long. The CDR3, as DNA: TGTGCCAGCAGTTTATTGGGGCAGCCCCAGCATTTT. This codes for CASSLLGQPQHF.